The sequence of this T cell receptor beta chain was determined in a study of control samples from healthy donors and cancer patients. V lost 3 bases and J lost 3, with 9 bases in between. This CDR3 spans 14 amino acids. From germline, CDR1 is LNHNV and CDR2 YYDKDF (reference sequence). The method was immunoSEQ multiplex PCR; TCRdb's version includes in-frame clones alone and lacks a portion of them. This table has roughly 200,000 clones, over 85% appearing once. This receptor was taken from a man between 18 and 29 years old in good health. The sequenced sample was blood. The chain is built from TRBV15 and TRBJ1-5; maybe TRBD1 (6 bases). CDR3 amino acids: CATSSYRDNQPQHF. Here the CDR3 DNA reads TGTGCCACCAGCAGTTACAGGGACAATCAGCCCCAGCATTTT.